The sequence of this TCR beta chain was determined in a study of OX40 agonist ivuxolimab in advanced cancers. Turning to the overall study: The costimulatory receptor OX40 (CD134) was targeted by ivuxolimab, a fully human IgG2 agonistic monoclonal antibody. Patients were allowed to have had prior anti-PD-1, anti-PD-L1 or anti-CTLA-4 therapy, and roughly 40% of the dose-escalation patients had previously received checkpoint inhibitors. Of the approximately 50 patients in dose escalation, 19 had hepatocellular carcinoma, about 15 had melanoma, 9 had renal cell carcinoma and 9 had head and neck cancer. The paper describes the monotherapy dose-escalation part (N of about 50 patients) of the phase I trial of ivuxolimab. Three dose-escalation patients achieved partial responses, one with hepatocellular carcinoma and two with cutaneous melanoma. Intravenous ivuxolimab was administered to patients every 2 weeks at six dose levels: 0.01, 0.1, 0.3, 1.5, 3 and 10 mg/kg. A male proportion of around 81% and a mean age of 60 years, ranging from roughly 20 to 80, were recorded for the dose-escalation cohort. Peripheral TCRbeta sequencing aimed to test whether ivuxolimab altered TCR sequence diversity and caused clonal T-cell expansion. Study-level results and caveats: After ivuxolimab, more expanded clones were found on average in CD8+ T cells than in CD4+ T cells. Low levels of normalized T-cell clonal expansion were also seen in some patients who did not respond. The antigen specificity of the peripheral T cells that underwent clonal expansion was not determined. Partial responders in the 0.1-3.0 mg/kg groups had among the lowest normalized peripheral clonal expansion, especially among CD8+ T cells. At doses of 0.1 to 3.0 mg/kg, clonal expansion of both CD4+ and CD8+ blood T cells was observed from baseline to week 6.

Genomic DNA was isolated from the sorted cells so that the TCRbeta CDR3 region could be sequenced. The immunoSEQ Assay was used for sequencing of TCRbeta CDR3 regions. In its TCRdb copy, this immuneACCESS table keeps in-frame sequences only and misses some clones. Where compared with another copy, unresolved V genes explain less than half of these, and the others have no known cause. This sample gives some 84,000 clones in total; about 92% of them show up just once. The ten largest clones take up less than 10% of the sample. With respect to this clone: Its antigen remains undetermined. Nothing much larger sits one base from this clone, and base qualities are not available.

The trial excluded patients who had a history of autoimmune disease or were on systemic immunosuppression. Peripheral blood for TCR sequencing was collected from all dose cohorts at baseline, on cycle 4 day 1, and on cycle 7 day 1. The samples were drawn from a first-in-human, open-label, multicenter phase I dose-escalation trial of ivuxolimab. The trial enrolled adults with locally advanced or metastatic head and neck squamous cell, hepatocellular, melanoma or renal cell carcinoma. Before TCR sequencing, CD4+ T cells and CD8+ T cells from peripheral blood were sorted into separate populations. CDR1 and CDR2 were assigned from the germline V gene as SGHRS and YFSETQ. Trimming leaves V shorter by 4 bases and J shorter by 0 bases, with the junction holding 13 bases beyond the gene matches. From its cysteine to its phenylalanine, the CDR3 spans 19 amino acids. The retained sequence is limited to the CDR3, 57 bases, with the frame set at the first base.

The source was CD4+ or CD8+ T cells sorted from blood, collected in a trial of the OX40 agonist ivuxolimab. The clonotype was recovered from an adult with an advanced solid tumor such as melanoma, head and neck, liver or kidney cancer. The rearrangement joined TRBV5-1 to TRBJ1-6; 7 junctional bases match TRBD1. The CDR3 in this case is CASSNRRDSPYSYNSPLHF. Read as DNA, the sequence is TGCGCCAGCAGCAACCGCCGGGACAGCCCATACTCCTATAATTCACCCCTCCACTTT.